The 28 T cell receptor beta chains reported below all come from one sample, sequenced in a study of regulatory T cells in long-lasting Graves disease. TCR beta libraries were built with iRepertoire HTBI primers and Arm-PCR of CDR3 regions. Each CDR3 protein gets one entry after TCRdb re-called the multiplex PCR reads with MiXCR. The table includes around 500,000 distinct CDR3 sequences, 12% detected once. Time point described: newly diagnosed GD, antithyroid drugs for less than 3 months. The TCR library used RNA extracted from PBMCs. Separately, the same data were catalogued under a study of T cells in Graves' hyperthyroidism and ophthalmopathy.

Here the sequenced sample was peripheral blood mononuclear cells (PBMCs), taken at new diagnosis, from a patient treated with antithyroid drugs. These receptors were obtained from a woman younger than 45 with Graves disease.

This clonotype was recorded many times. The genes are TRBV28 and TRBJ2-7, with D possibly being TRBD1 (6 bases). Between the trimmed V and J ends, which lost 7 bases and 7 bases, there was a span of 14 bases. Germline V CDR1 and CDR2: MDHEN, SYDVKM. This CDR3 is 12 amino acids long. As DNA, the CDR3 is TGTGCCAGCACTTCAGGGGTAGGTGAGCAGTACTTC. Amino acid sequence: CASTSGVGEQYF.

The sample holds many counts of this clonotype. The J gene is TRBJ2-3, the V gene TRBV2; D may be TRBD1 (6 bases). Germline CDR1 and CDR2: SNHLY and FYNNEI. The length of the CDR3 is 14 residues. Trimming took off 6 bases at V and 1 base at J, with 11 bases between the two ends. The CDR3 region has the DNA TGTGCCAGCAGAGCTAGACAGGGCACAGATACGCAGTATTTT. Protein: CASRARQGTDTQYF.

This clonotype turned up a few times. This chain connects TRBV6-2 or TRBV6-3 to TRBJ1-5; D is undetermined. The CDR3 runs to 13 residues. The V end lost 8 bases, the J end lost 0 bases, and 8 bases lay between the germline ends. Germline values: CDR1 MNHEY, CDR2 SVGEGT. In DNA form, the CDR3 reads TGTGCCAGCGTGGACTATAGCAATCAGCCCCAGCATTTT. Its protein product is CASVDYSNQPQHF.

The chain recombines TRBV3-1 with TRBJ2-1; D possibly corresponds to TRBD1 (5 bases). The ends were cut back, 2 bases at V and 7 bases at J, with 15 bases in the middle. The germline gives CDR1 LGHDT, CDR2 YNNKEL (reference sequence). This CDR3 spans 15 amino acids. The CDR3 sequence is CASSQRTDIGNEQFF. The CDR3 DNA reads TGTGCCAGCAGCCAACGGACGGACATAGGGAATGAGCAGTTCTTC.

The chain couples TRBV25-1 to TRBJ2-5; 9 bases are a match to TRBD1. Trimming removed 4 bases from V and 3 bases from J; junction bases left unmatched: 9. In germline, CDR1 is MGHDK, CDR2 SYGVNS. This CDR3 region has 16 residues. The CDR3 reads CASSALGTGYKETQYF. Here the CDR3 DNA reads TGTGCCAGCAGTGCGCTCGGGACAGGGTATAAAGAGACCCAGTACTTC.

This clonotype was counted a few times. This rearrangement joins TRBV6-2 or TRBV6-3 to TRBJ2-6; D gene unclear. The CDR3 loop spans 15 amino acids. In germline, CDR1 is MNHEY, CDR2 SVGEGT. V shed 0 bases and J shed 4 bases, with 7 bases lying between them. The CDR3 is CASSYSLSGANVLTF. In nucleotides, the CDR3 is TGTGCCAGCAGTTACTCTCTCTCCGGGGCCAACGTCCTGACTTTC.

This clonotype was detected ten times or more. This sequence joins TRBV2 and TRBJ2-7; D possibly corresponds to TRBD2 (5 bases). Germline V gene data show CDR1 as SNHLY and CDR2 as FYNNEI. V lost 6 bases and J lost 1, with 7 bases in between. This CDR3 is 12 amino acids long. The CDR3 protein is CASRDWSYEQYF. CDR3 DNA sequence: TGTGCCAGCAGGGACTGGTCCTACGAGCAGTACTTC.

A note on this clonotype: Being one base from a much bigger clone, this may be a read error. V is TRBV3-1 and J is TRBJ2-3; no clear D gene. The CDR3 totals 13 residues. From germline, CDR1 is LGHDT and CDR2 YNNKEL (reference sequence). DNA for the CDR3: TGTGCCAGCAGCCAAGAACACACAGATACGCGGTATTTT. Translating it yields CASSQEHTDTRYF.

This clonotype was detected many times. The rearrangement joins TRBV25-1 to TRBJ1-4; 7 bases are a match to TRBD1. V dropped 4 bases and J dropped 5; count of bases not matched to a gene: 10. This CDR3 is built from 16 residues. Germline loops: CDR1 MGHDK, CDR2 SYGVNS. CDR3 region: CASSVISAGGNEKLFF. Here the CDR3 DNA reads TGTGCCAGCAGTGTTATATCGGCAGGGGGGAATGAAAAACTGTTTTTT.

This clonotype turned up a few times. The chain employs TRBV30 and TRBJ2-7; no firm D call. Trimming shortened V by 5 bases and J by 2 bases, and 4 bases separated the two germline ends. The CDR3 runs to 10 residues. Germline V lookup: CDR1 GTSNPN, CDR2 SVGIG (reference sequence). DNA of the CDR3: TGTGCCTGGGGTACCTACGAGCAGTACTTC. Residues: CAWGTYEQYF.

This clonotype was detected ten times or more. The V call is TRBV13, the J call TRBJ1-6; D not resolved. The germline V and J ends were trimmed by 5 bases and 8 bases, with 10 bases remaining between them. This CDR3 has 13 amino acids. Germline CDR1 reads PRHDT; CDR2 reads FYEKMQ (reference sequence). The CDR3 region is CASSVRGDSPLHF. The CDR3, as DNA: TGTGCCAGCAGCGTCCGCGGGGATTCACCCCTCCACTTT.

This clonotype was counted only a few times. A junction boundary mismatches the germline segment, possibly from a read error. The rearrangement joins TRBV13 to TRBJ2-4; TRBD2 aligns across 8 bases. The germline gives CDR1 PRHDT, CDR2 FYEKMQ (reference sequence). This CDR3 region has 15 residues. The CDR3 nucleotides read TGCGCCAGCAGCCAAGGGGCCAGCGGGAGCTACATTCAGTACTTC. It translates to CASSQGASGSYIQYF.

CDR3 loop: CSVRRQDEKLFF. The CDR3 bases are TGCAGCGTTCGAAGACAAGATGAAAAACTGTTTTTT. This rearrangement joins TRBV29-1 to TRBJ1-4; D is unclear. The V end was cut by 5 bases, the J end by 6 bases, with 10 bases between. Per the germline V gene, CDR1 is SQVTM and CDR2 is ANQGSEA. The CDR3 loop spans 12 amino acids.

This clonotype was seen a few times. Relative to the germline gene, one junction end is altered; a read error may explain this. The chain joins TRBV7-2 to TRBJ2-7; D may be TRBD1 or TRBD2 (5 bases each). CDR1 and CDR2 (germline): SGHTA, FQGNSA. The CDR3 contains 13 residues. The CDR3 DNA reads TGTGCCAGCAGCCTCATGGGACGGAACGAGCGGTACTTC. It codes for CASSLMGRNERYF.

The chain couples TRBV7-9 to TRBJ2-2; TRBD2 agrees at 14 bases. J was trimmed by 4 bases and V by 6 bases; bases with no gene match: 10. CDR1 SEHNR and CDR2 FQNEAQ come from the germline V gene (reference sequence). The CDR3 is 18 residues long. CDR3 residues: CASRPTSGRARSTGELFF. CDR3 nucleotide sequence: TGTGCCAGCAGGCCGACTAGCGGGAGGGCACGGAGCACCGGGGAGCTGTTTTTT.

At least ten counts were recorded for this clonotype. CDR3 coding DNA: TGTGCCAGCAGCCAAGAGTGGAGAGCGGGATGGGGCACAGATACGCAGTATTTT. Its translation: CASSQEWRAGWGTDTQYF. This chain joins TRBV4-2 and TRBJ2-3, with TRBD2 identical over 7 bases. With V trimmed by 0 bases and J by 1 base, 10 bases remained unmatched. Germline loops: CDR1 LGHNA, CDR2 YNFKEQ. CDR3 length: 18 residues.

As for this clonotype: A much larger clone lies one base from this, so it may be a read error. DNA of the CDR3: TGTGCCGGCAGTGTAACAGGAGGCACAGATACGCAGTATTTT. Translation: CAGSVTGGTDTQYF. V usage is TRBV25-1 and J usage is TRBJ2-3, with a weak D call TRBD1 (5 bases). The CDR3 spans 14 residues. From germline, CDR1 is MGHDK and CDR2 SYGVNS.

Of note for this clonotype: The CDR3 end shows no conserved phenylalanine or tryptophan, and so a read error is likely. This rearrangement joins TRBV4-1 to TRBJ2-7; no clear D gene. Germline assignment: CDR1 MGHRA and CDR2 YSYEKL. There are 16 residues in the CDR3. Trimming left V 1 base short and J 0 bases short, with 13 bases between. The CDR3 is CASSQVPDFLSYEQYS. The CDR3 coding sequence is TGCGCCAGCAGCCAAGTTCCTGACTTCCTCTCCTACGAGCAGTACTCC.

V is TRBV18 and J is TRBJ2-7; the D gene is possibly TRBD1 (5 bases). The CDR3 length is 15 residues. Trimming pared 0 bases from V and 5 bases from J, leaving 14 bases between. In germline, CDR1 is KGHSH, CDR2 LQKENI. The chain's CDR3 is CASSPPTAGSNEQYF. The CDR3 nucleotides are TGTGCCAGCTCACCACCGACGGCAGGGTCTAACGAGCAGTACTTC.

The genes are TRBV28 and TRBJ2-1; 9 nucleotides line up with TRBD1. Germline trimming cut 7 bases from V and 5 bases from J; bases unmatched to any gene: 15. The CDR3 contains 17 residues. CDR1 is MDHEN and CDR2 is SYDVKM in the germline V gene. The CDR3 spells CASTPWGGTGSDNEQFF. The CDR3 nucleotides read TGTGCCAGCACCCCATGGGGGGGGACAGGGTCGGACAATGAGCAGTTCTTC.

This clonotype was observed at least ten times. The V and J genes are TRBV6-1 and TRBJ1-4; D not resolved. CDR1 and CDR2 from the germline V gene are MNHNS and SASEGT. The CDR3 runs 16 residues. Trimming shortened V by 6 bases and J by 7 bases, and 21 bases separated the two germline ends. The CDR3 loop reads CASSSGQFNSGEKLFF. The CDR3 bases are TGTGCCAGCAGCTCCGGGCAATTTAACTCAGGTGAAAAACTGTTTTTT.

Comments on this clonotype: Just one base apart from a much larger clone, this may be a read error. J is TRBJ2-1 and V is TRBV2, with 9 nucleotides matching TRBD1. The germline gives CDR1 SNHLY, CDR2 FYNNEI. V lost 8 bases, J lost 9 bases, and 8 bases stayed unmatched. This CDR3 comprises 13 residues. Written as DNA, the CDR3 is TGTGCCAGCGGCCCGGACAGGGGCGTTGAGCAGTTCTTC. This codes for CASGPDRGVEQFF.

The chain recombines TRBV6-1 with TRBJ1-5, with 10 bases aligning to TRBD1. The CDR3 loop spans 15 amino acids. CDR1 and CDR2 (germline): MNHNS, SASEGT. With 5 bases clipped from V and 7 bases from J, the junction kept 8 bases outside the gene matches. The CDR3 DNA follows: TGTGCCAGCAGTCCACGGGACAGGGGTATGCAGCCCCAGCATTTT. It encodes CASSPRDRGMQPQHF.

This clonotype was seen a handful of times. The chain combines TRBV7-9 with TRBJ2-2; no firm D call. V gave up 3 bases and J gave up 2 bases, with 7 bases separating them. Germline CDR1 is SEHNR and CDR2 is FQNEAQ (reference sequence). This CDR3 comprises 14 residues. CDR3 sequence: CASSFTINTGELFF. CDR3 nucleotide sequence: TGTGCCAGCAGCTTTACGATTAACACCGGGGAGCTGTTTTTT.

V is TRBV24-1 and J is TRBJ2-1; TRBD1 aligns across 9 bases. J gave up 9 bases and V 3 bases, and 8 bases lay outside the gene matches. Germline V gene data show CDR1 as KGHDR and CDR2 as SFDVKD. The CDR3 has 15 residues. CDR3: CATSDPRTGEGEQFF. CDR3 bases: TGTGCCACCAGTGATCCCCGGACAGGGGAAGGTGAGCAGTTCTTC.

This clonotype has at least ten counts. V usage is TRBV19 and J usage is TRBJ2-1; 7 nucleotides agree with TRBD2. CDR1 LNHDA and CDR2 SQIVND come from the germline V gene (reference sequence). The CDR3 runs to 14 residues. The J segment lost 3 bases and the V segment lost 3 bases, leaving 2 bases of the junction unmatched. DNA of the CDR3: TGTGCCAGTAGTATCCAGCGGGACTACAATGAGCAGTTCTTC. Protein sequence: CASSIQRDYNEQFF.

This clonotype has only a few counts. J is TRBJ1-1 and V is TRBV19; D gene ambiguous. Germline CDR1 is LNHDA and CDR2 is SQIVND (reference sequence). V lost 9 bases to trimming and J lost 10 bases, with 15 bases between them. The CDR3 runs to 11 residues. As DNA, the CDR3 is TGTGCCAGCGGCAAGGGCTGGTTAGCTTTCTTT. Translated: CASGKGWLAFF.

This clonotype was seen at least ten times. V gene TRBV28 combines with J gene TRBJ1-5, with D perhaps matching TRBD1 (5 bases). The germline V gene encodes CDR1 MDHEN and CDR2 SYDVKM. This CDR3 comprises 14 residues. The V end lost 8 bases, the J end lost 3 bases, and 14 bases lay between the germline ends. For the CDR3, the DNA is TGTGCCAGCTGTTCGGTCGGGGCCAATCAGCCCCAGCATTTT. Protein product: CASCSVGANQPQHF.